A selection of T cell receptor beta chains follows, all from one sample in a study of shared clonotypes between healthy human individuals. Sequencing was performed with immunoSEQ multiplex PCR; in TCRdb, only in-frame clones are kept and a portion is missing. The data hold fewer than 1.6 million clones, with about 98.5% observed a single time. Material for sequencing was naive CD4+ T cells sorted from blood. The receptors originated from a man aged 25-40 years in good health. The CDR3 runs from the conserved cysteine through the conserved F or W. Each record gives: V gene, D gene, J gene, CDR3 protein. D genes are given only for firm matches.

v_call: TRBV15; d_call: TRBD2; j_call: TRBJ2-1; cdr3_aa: CATSRGGLAGRMSNEQFF
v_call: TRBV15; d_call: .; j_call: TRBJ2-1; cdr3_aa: CATRLGSYNEQFF
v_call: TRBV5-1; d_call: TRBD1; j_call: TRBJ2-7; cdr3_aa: CASRAGTGSNEQYF
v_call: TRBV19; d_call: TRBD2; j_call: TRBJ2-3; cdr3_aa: CASSILAGGSTDTQYF
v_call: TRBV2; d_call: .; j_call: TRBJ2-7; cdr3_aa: CASNDRLAHQNEQYF
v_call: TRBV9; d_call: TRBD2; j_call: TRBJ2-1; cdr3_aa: CASSSRSGGASDEQFF
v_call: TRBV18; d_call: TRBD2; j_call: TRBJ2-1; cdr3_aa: CASSPTGGDNEQFF
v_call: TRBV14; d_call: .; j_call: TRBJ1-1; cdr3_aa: CASSQGPFEAFF
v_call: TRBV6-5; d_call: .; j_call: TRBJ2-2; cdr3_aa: CASSYSKTNTGELFF
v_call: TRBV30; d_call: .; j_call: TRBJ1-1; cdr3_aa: CAWSVRVQGAEAFF
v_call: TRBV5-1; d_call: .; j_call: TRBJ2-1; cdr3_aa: CASSLGYSRDPSREQFF
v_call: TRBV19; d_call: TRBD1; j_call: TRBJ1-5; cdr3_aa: CASSILGTGSQPQHF
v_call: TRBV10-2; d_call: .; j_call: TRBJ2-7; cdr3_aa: CASTGLTGVYEQYF
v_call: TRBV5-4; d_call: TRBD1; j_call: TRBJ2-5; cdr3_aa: CASTPSHETGGLKTQYF
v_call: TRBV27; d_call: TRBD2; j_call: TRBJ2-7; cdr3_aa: CASSPRGLAAYEQYF
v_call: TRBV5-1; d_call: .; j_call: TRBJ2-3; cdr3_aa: CASSLDAGRRLDTQYF
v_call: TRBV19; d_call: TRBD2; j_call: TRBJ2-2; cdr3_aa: CASSRTSGSITGELFF
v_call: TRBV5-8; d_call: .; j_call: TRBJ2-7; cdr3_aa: CASSFRALTYEQYF
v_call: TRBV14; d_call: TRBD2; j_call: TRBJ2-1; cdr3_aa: CASSSRTSGLSSYNEQFF
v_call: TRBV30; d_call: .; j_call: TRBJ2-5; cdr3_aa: CAWSESLTIKETQYF
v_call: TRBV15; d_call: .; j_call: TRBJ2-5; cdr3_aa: CATSRGLEFETQYF
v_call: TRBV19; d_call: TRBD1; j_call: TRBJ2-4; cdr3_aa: CASAPHRGDKNIQYF
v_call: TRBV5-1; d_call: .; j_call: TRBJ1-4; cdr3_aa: CASSFGPGGSNEKLFF
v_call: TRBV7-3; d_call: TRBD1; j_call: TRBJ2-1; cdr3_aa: CASSRDRDPNEQFF
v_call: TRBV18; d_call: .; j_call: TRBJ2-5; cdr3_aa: CASSPAGMGETQYF
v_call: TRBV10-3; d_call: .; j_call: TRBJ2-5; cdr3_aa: CATQSGTVYQETQYF